These 13 T cell receptor beta chains were sequenced from one sample in a study of post-analysis software for immune sequencing data. Carried by the TCR beta cDNA libraries were unique molecular identifiers. Each CDR3 protein is one row after TCRdb ran MiXCR on the PCR reads. This table holds hundreds of thousands of distinct CDR3 sequences, about 32% found once. Findings and limits, study-wide: Patients used about five TRBV segments, including TRBV5-6, TRBV5-1 and TRBV20-1, more often than controls.

Antigens for these TCRs are unknown. What was sequenced was blood. Every receptor here comes from a girl aged 10 to 17 with multiple sclerosis.

The V gene is TRBV10-3, the J gene TRBJ2-1, with 8 bases lining up with TRBD1. This CDR3 is built from 14 residues. Looked up from germline, CDR1 is ENHRY and CDR2 is SYGVKD. V lost 7 bases to trimming and J lost 5 bases; unmatched junction nucleotides: 7. As DNA, the CDR3 is TGTGCCATCAACGAGGACAGGGCCCACAATGAGCAGTTCTTC. This gives the protein CAINEDRAHNEQFF.

This clonotype was seen at least ten times. The rearrangement links TRBV5-6 to TRBJ2-1, with 8 bases that match TRBD1. V dropped 4 bases and J dropped 2; count of bases not matched to a gene: 5. CDR3 length: 15 amino acids. The V gene's germline CDR1 is SGHDT and CDR2 YYEEEE. Here the CDR3 DNA reads TGTGCCAGCAGCCCTGGGGGACAGGCCTACAATGAGCAGTTCTTC. It yields the protein CASSPGGQAYNEQFF.

Concerning this clonotype: One end of the junction fails to match germline, which may point to a read error. The J gene is TRBJ2-7, the V gene TRBV29-1, with D uncertain. CDR3 length: 13 residues. Germline CDR1 reads SQVTM; CDR2 reads ANQGSEA. The CDR3 sequence is CGVGLPGSYEQYF. The DNA of the CDR3 is TGCGGCGTCGGCCTACCCGGCAGCTACGAGCAGTACTTC.

This chain joins TRBV6-5 and TRBJ2-7; 7 bases match TRBD1. The CDR3 consists of 14 residues. Germline V gene data show CDR1 as MNHEY and CDR2 as SVGAGI. V shed 6 bases and J 4 bases; nucleotides not matched to a gene: 9. CDR3: CASRARTGLYEQYF. The CDR3 DNA is TGTGCCAGCAGGGCCAGGACAGGCCTGTACGAGCAGTACTTC.

This sequence joins TRBV28 and TRBJ2-6; D might be TRBD1 (7 bases). The CDR3 contains 17 residues. The V end lost 2 bases, the J end lost 3 bases, and 14 bases lay between the germline ends. Germline CDR1 is MDHEN and CDR2 is SYDVKM. CDR3 DNA: TGTGCCAGCAGTTTAGGGCCAGGGGGAGGTGGGGCCAACGTCCTGACTTTC. It specifies CASSLGPGGGGANVLTF.

The CDR3, as DNA: TGTGCCAGCAGCTCATGGGAGACCAGCAATCAGCCCCAGCATTTT. Translation gives CASSSWETSNQPQHF. The chain combines TRBV7-8 with TRBJ1-5; D not certain. Trimming removed 4 bases from V and 1 base from J, with 11 bases in between. The germline V gene has CDR1 SGHVS and CDR2 FQNEAQ. This CDR3 is built from 15 residues.

The CDR3 nucleotides read TGTGCCAGCCTTGCAGGGTTCAATCAGCCCCAGCATTTT. Translating it yields CASLAGFNQPQHF. The rearrangement uses TRBV28 and TRBJ1-5, with D maybe TRBD1 (5 bases). The ends were cut back, 8 bases at V and 3 bases at J, with 11 bases in the middle. CDR3 length equals 13 residues. Per germline, CDR1 MDHEN and CDR2 SYDVKM.

The chain has TRBV7-8 and TRBJ2-3; D gene uncertain. Germline assignment: CDR1 SGHVS and CDR2 FQNEAQ. This CDR3 has 16 amino acids. V lost 1 base to trimming and J lost 0 bases, with 11 bases between them. CDR3 DNA sequence: TGTGCCAGCAGCTTAGGGATTGGGCGGAGCACAGATACGCAGTATTTT. As protein: CASSLGIGRSTDTQYF.

This rearrangement joins TRBV20-1 to TRBJ1-1; 7 bases agree with TRBD1. Germline V lookup: CDR1 DFQATT, CDR2 SNEGSKA (reference sequence). The CDR3 has 13 amino acids. V gave up 2 bases and J gave up 5 bases; unmatched junction bases: 5. DNA for the CDR3: TGCAGTGCTAGACGAGGGGGCAGGACTGAAGCTTTCTTT. Protein: CSARRGGRTEAFF.

CDR3 loop: CASSRWGVGFSYEQYF. DNA for the CDR3: TGTGCCAGCAGCCGATGGGGGGTCGGTTTCTCCTACGAGCAGTACTTC. The chain recombines TRBV11-2 with TRBJ2-7; D possibly corresponds to TRBD2 (6 bases). The CDR3 sequence is 16 residues long. Germline V gives CDR1 SGHAT, CDR2 FQNNGV. V was pared by 5 bases and J by 0 bases, with 17 bases between.

This clonotype was found a few times. This chain links TRBV6-1 with TRBJ1-3; maybe TRBD1 (5 bases). Germline CDR1 and CDR2: MNHNS and SASEGT. The ends were cut back, 6 bases at V and 0 bases at J, with 27 bases in the middle. CDR3 length equals 20 residues. The CDR3 spells CASRRWGTMGNTDSGNTIYF. DNA of the CDR3: TGTGCCAGCAGGCGCTGGGGGACGATGGGAAACACTGACTCTGGAAACACCATATATTTT.

This clonotype turned up a few times. This chain joins TRBV20-1 and TRBJ2-3; possibly TRBD1 or TRBD2 for D (5 bases each). Trimming took off 0 bases at V and 4 bases at J, with 8 bases between the two ends. From germline, CDR1 is DFQATT and CDR2 SNEGSKA (reference sequence). This CDR3 has 13 amino acids. The CDR3: CSARDRGPDTQYF. Here the CDR3 DNA reads TGCAGTGCTAGAGATCGGGGCCCAGATACGCAGTATTTT.

This sequence joins TRBV10-2 and TRBJ1-3; D perhaps matches TRBD1 (5 bases). CDR3 length: 15 residues. V was clipped by 4 bases and J by 6 bases, with 16 bases between them. Germline V CDR1 and CDR2: WSHSY, SAAADI. CDR3 amino acids: CASSVTGMMENTIYF. Written as DNA, the CDR3 is TGCGCCAGCAGTGTAACAGGAATGATGGAAAACACCATATATTTT.